These 15 T cell receptor beta chains originate from one sample sequenced in a study of response to subunit inactivated influenza vaccine. TCRdb re-called the RT-PCR reads through MiXCR, storing one row per CDR3 protein. The table records about 520,000 distinct CDR3 sequences, approximately 24% of them present only once. Sequencing used CD4+ T cells sorted from PBMCs, obtained approximately 5 days after vaccination. The origin of the receptors is a man aged 50 to 59 who received an inactivated influenza vaccine.

This clonotype was recorded once. This rearrangement joins TRBV20-1 to TRBJ2-7; D possibly corresponds to TRBD1 (6 bases). Germline-derived CDR1 and CDR2 are DFQATT and SNEGSKA (reference sequence). Between the trimmed V and J ends, which lost 6 bases and 4 bases, there was a span of 16 bases. The CDR3 contains 13 residues. The CDR3, as DNA: TGCAGTGCAGGCCAGGGGCTAGCTTACGAGCAGTACTTC. Translated: CSAGQGLAYEQYF.

This clonotype turned up a few times. The rearrangement joins TRBV4-3 to TRBJ1-1; no reliable D call. Trimming took off 0 bases at V and 5 bases at J, with 10 bases between the two ends. Germline V lookup: CDR1 LGHNA, CDR2 YSLEER. The CDR3 runs 14 residues. DNA for the CDR3: TGCGCCAGCAGCCAAGAGGGCAGAGGGACTGAAGCTTTCTTT. Its protein is CASSQEGRGTEAFF.

This clonotype has ten or more counts. The chain recombines TRBV5-1 with TRBJ2-7; the match to TRBD1 covers 7 bases. CDR1 and CDR2 from the germline V gene are SGHRS and YFSETQ. The CDR3 runs to 13 residues. The ends lost 2 bases at V and 5 bases at J; junction bases unmatched: 4. In nucleotides, the CDR3 is TGCGCCAGCAGCTTCAGACAGGGCCACGAGCAGTACTTC. Protein product: CASSFRQGHEQYF.

This chain uses TRBV5-1 with TRBJ1-4; D might be TRBD1 (5 bases). The CDR3 is made up of 15 amino acids. CDR1 SGHRS and CDR2 YFSETQ come from the germline V gene. Deletions cut 4 bases from V and 4 bases from J, with 14 bases between. The DNA for the CDR3 is TGCGCCAGCAGCATGTCCGGGACCGTTAATGAAAAACTGTTTTTT. Protein: CASSMSGTVNEKLFF.

The chain employs TRBV6-1 and TRBJ2-1; 8 bases match TRBD1. The CDR3 contains 16 residues. V dropped 7 bases and J dropped 5; count of bases not matched to a gene: 13. Germline V gene data show CDR1 as MNHNS and CDR2 as SASEGT. This chain's CDR3 is CASKKGGGQGHNEQFF. The DNA for the CDR3 is TGTGCCAGCAAGAAGGGAGGAGGACAGGGCCACAATGAGCAGTTCTTC.

CDR3 nucleotides: TGTGCCACCCTAGACAGCTACTCCTACGAGCAGTACTTC. Encoded protein: CATLDSYSYEQYF. V is TRBV27 and J is TRBJ2-7, with D possibly being TRBD1 (5 bases). The V gene's germline CDR1 is MNHEY and CDR2 SMNVEV (reference sequence). V lost 10 bases to trimming and J lost 0 bases, with 13 bases between them. CDR3 size: 13 residues.

This clonotype was counted between two and nine times. The chain joins TRBV18 to TRBJ2-7, with 7 bases aligning to TRBD1. The V gene's germline CDR1 is KGHSH and CDR2 LQKENI. V trimming: 3 bases; J trimming: 4 bases; junction bases outside the gene matches: 6. The CDR3 has 14 residues. CDR3 in DNA: TGTGCCAGCTCACCTGGGACAGCCCCTTACGAGCAGTACTTC. Translation: CASSPGTAPYEQYF.

CDR3 protein: CASSLTARWNTEAFF. DNA for the CDR3: TGTGCCAGCAGCCTCACGGCACGATGGAACACTGAAGCTTTCTTT. The chain recombines TRBV28 with TRBJ1-1; D not certain. This CDR3 comprises 15 residues. Trimming stripped 6 bases from V and 1 base from J, with 15 bases between. Germline V CDR1 and CDR2: MDHEN, SYDVKM.

This chain uses TRBV7-9 with TRBJ2-7; no reliable D call. V was clipped by 5 bases and J by 3 bases, with 11 bases between them. The germline gives CDR1 SEHNR, CDR2 FQNEAQ (reference sequence). The CDR3 spans 13 residues. CDR3 nucleotides: TGTGCCAGCAGCCCAGATTCGATCTACGAGCAGTACTTC. Its translation is CASSPDSIYEQYF.

This chain connects TRBV5-1 to TRBJ2-1; 9 bases fit TRBD2. Germline assignment: CDR1 SGHRS and CDR2 YFSETQ. The V gene end was trimmed by 1 base and the J gene end by 7 bases; junction bases not matched to a gene: 6. CDR3 length: 15 amino acids. The CDR3 DNA follows: TGCGCCAGCAGCTTGAGAGCGGGGGGCCCTAATGAGCAGTTCTTC. This sequence encodes CASSLRAGGPNEQFF.

The chain recombines TRBV20-1 with TRBJ2-1; TRBD2 matches at 16 bases. V lost 4 bases to trimming and J lost 8 bases; unmatched junction nucleotides: 8. CDR1 and CDR2 (germline): DFQATT, SNEGSKA (reference sequence). This CDR3 is 16 amino acids long. The CDR3 bases are TGCAGTGCTACCGGGACTAGCGGGAGGGCCATGGATGAGCAGTTCTTC. Translating it yields CSATGTSGRAMDEQFF.

The chain carries TRBV6-1 and TRBJ2-7, with 11 nucleotides matching TRBD2. The V and J ends lost 2 bases and 1 base, in that order; junction bases with no gene match: 7. Germline V gene sequence: CDR1 MNHNS, CDR2 SASEGT. The length of the CDR3 is 17 residues. CDR3 nucleotide sequence: TGTGCCAGCAGTGAACATTCCGGGACTAGCGGTTCCTACGAGCAGTACTTC. Translation: CASSEHSGTSGSYEQYF.

This clonotype turned up a few times. This chain uses TRBV12-3 or TRBV12-4 with TRBJ1-6; D is perhaps TRBD1 (5 bases). Trimming removed 6 bases at V and 7 bases at J, with 10 bases between. The CDR3 sequence is 13 residues long. The CDR3 region is CASSQRQNSPLHF. The CDR3 DNA reads TGTGCCAGCAGCCAGAGACAGAATTCACCCCTCCACTTT.

The chain joins TRBV20-1 to TRBJ2-7, with D maybe TRBD2 (5 bases). Trimming pared 5 bases from V and 3 bases from J, leaving 11 bases between. There are 12 residues in the CDR3. Germline V gene sequence: CDR1 DFQATT, CDR2 SNEGSKA (reference sequence). CDR3 coding DNA: TGCAGTGCTGCGGACGGGGACTACGAGCAGTACTTC. It is translated as CSAADGDYEQYF.

This clonotype was observed a few times. The V gene is TRBV5-1, the J gene TRBJ2-6; D gene ambiguous. Germline assignment: CDR1 SGHRS and CDR2 YFSETQ. The CDR3 has 19 residues. The ends were cut back, 0 bases at V and 0 bases at J, with 16 bases in the middle. The CDR3 bases are TGCGCCAGCAGCTTGGCCGAAAGACCGCTTAGCTCTGGGGCCAACGTCCTGACTTTC. This codes for CASSLAERPLSSGANVLTF.